The rows below give T cell receptor beta chains drawn from one sample of a study of T-cell memory formation after mild COVID-19. Each CDR3 protein is one row after TCRdb ran MiXCR on the 5' RACE reads. The sample has 300,000 to 400,000 distinct CDR3 sequences, approximately 15% seen once. What was sequenced was PBMCs or a T cell subset sorted from them (not recorded which). The receptors come from a man younger than 35 who had mild COVID-19 (a few samples of this study predate the infection). Cell type and time point are not known. CDR3s include the opening cysteine and the closing phenylalanine or tryptophan. The order of the fields is V gene, clone size, D gene, J gene, CDR3 DNA, CDR3 protein. D genes are given only for firm matches. Only part of the rows carry a size: once, few, many, or a class if the clone is expanded.

>TRBV7-2|once|NA|TRBJ1-2
TGTGCCAGCAGCTTAGTGGCAGGCCAAGGTATGGCTACAACCTTC
CASSLVAGQGMATTF
>TRBV27|few|NA|TRBJ2-7
TGTGCCAGCAGTTTGAAATTACAGAACTACGAGCAGTACTTC
CASSLKLQNYEQYF
>TRBV6-5|NA|NA|TRBJ1-2
TGTGCCAGCAGTTACTCAGGACAGTTCGAGTACTATGGCTACACCTTC
CASSYSGQFEYYGYTF
>TRBV25-1|few|NA|TRBJ1-4
TGTGCCAGCAGTGAATCGAAGAGTCTGATTCGAAATGAAAAACTGTTTTTT
CASSESKSLIRNEKLFF
>TRBV5-4|NA|TRBD1|TRBJ1-1
TGTGCCAGCAGCATCACAGGGGGGTTCGAAGCTTTCTTT
CASSITGGFEAFF
>TRBV29-1|NA|TRBD2|TRBJ2-1
TGCAGCGTTGAAGGCGGACTAGCGGGGAGTTCCTACAATGAGCAGTTCTTC
CSVEGGLAGSSYNEQFF
>TRBV11-3|few|TRBD1|TRBJ2-1
TGTGCCAGCAGCTTAGATCGCGGGACAGGGAATCACAATGAGCAGTTCTTC
CASSLDRGTGNHNEQFF
>TRBV6-5|NA|TRBD1|TRBJ1-1
TGTGCCACCCGACAGGGAATGAACACTGAAGCTTTCTTT
CATRQGMNTEAFF
>TRBV20-1|NA|TRBD1|TRBJ1-2
TGCAGTGCTAGAGGGTGGACAGGGGGATATAACTATGGCTACACCTTC
CSARGWTGGYNYGYTF
>TRBV13|NA|TRBD1|TRBJ2-5
TGTGCCAGCAGCTTAGGACAGGGGATTCAAGAGACCCAGTACTTC
CASSLGQGIQETQYF
>TRBV7-2|many|TRBD2|TRBJ2-5
TGTGCCAGCAGCTTCACGGGCGGGGGGGGAGAGACCCAGTACTTC
CASSFTGGGGETQYF
>TRBV27|few|NA|TRBJ2-7
TGTGCCAGCAGTTTATGGGCCCCAGGATACGAGCAGTACTTC
CASSLWAPGYEQYF
>TRBV5-1|NA|NA|TRBJ2-4
TGCGCCAGCAGCTTGGGTAACAGCGTAGCCAAAAACATTCAGTACTTC
CASSLGNSVAKNIQYF
>TRBV4-1|many|NA|TRBJ2-3
TGCGCCAGCAGCCAAGAGGCTGCCCCTAACACAGATACGCAGTATTTT
CASSQEAAPNTDTQYF
>TRBV4-1|few|TRBD2|TRBJ2-5
TGCGCCAGCACCCTGGGACTAGCGGGGGGGCCAGAGTGGCAAGAGACCCAGTACTTC
CASTLGLAGGPEWQETQYF
>TRBV25-1|NA|NA|TRBJ2-7
TGTGCCAGCGGGGGTACAAGCTCCTACGAGCAGTACTTC
CASGGTSSYEQYF
>TRBV2|NA|TRBD1|TRBJ1-5
TGTGCCAGCAGTTCCGGGACAGGGGTTGGTCAGCCCCAGCATTTT
CASSSGTGVGQPQHF
>TRBV4-1|few|TRBD1|TRBJ2-7
TGCGCCAGCAGCCAACGCCCGGACAGGGGGCTAAACGAGCAGTACTTC
CASSQRPDRGLNEQYF
>TRBV6-2/TRBV6-3|few|NA|TRBJ2-3
TGTGCCAGCAGCTTACTGTCGACTAGATACACAGATACGCAGTATTTT
CASSLLSTRYTDTQYF
>TRBV20-1|NA|NA|TRBJ1-2
TGCAGTGCTAGGGAGGATGGAAGGGGGGGAGGCTACACCTTC
CSAREDGRGGGYTF
>TRBV10-2|few|NA|TRBJ2-7
TGCGCCAGCAATGACAGGTGGAACCCCTACGAGCAGTACTTC
CASNDRWNPYEQYF
>TRBV19|NA|TRBD1|TRBJ1-1
TGTGCCACCCAGACAGGGGCGGGCGGAGCTTTCTTT
CATQTGAGGAFF
>TRBV30|NA|NA|TRBJ1-2
TGTGCCTGGAGTTTGCTGGGAGGCTACACCTTC
CAWSLLGGYTF
>TRBV5-1|many|TRBD1|TRBJ2-7
TGCGCCAGCAGCATGCAGGGGGCTACAACGGGGATATACGAGCAGTACTTC
CASSMQGATTGIYEQYF
>TRBV7-2|NA|NA|TRBJ1-1
TGTGCCAGCAGCTTCCAGGGATCCATTCACACTGAAGCTTTCTTT
CASSFQGSIHTEAFF
>TRBV5-1|NA|NA|TRBJ1-2
TGCGCCAGCAGCTTCGGGGACTCTAACTATGGCTACACCTTC
CASSFGDSNYGYTF
>TRBV19|few|NA|TRBJ2-7
TGTGCCAGTAGTTTTGCGGGACAGACCTCCTACGAGCAGTACTTC
CASSFAGQTSYEQYF
>TRBV11-2|many|NA|TRBJ2-1
TGTGCCAGCAGCTTAGGGGGGGGGCCCTACAATGAGCAGTTCTTC
CASSLGGGPYNEQFF
>TRBV20-1|NA|NA|TRBJ1-1
TGCAGTGCTAGGCCCCCTGAAGCTTTCTTT
CSARPPEAFF
>TRBV6-5|NA|TRBD1|TRBJ2-5
TGTGCCAGCAGTTACTCCGTCGGACAGGGGCGAGAGACCCAGTACTTC
CASSYSVGQGRETQYF
>TRBV7-3|few|NA|TRBJ2-2
TGTGCCAGTCCTCAAAGTCTCGCGAACGGGGAGCTGTTTTTT
CASPQSLANGELFF
>TRBV12-3/TRBV12-4|NA|TRBD2|TRBJ2-5
TGTGCCAGCAGGGGTCAAGGGGACTATTTCGAGACCCAGTACTTC
CASRGQGDYFETQYF
>TRBV5-6|NA|NA|TRBJ2-5
TGTGCCAGCAGCTGGCGCAACACTAAAGAGACCCAGTACTTC
CASSWRNTKETQYF
>TRBV7-3|few|NA|TRBJ2-1
TGTGCCAGCAGCTCAAATACCGGGACTGGGTACAATGAGCAGTTCTTC
CASSSNTGTGYNEQFF
>TRBV6-5|NA|NA|TRBJ1-5
TGTGCCAGCAGTCTTCGACAGAACAATCAGCCCCAGCATTTT
CASSLRQNNQPQHF
>TRBV3-1|few|NA|TRBJ2-6
TGTGCCAGCAGCCAAATCCCTACGGGGGGCATCTCTGGGGCCAACGTCCTGACTTTC
CASSQIPTGGISGANVLTF
>TRBV7-9|NA|NA|TRBJ1-6
TGTGCCAGCAGCTTTAGGCCATACGGGTCACCCCTCCACTTT
CASSFRPYGSPLHF
>TRBV5-4|few|TRBD2|TRBJ2-2
TGTGCCAGCAGCCTGGGAGGGGCTTACACCGGGGAGCTGTTTTTT
CASSLGGAYTGELFF
>TRBV24-1|NA|TRBD2|TRBJ2-1
TGTGCCACCAGTGACACGACTAGCGCTGAGCAGTTCTTC
CATSDTTSAEQFF
>TRBV5-1|NA|NA|TRBJ1-5
TGCGCCATCAGGAATCAGCCCCAGCATTTT
CAIRNQPQHF
>TRBV7-9|NA|TRBD1|TRBJ2-6
TGTGCCAGCAGTTATTTACAGGGGCCGGGGGCCAACGTCCTGACTTTC
CASSYLQGPGANVLTF
>TRBV6-6|few|NA|TRBJ2-3
TGTGCCAGCAGTTACTCGATTGGGGGCTTCACAGATACGCAGTATTTT
CASSYSIGGFTDTQYF
>TRBV27|many|NA|TRBJ2-2
TGTGCCAGCAGTTTAGTGGCCACCGGGGAGCTGTTTTTT
CASSLVATGELFF
>TRBV10-3|few|NA|TRBJ2-1
TGTGCCATCTTAGAGGGGAGCTCCTACAATGAGCAGTTCTTC
CAILEGSSYNEQFF
>TRBV27|few|NA|TRBJ2-7
TGTGCCAGCAGTCTCAGGTCCGGGTACACGTCAACCTACGAGCAGTACTTC
CASSLRSGYTSTYEQYF
>TRBV4-3|NA|NA|TRBJ2-1
TGCGCCAGCAGCCAAGATTTAGCCACTGCGTGGCAGTTCTTC
CASSQDLATAWQFF
>TRBV12-3/TRBV12-4|NA|NA|TRBJ1-5
TGTGCCAGCCAACGAATGGGGGCGGACGGTCAGCCCCAGCATTTT
CASQRMGADGQPQHF
>TRBV29-1|NA|TRBD2|TRBJ2-7
TGCAGCGCCGTCGGGACTAGCATCGGCGAGCAGTACTTC
CSAVGTSIGEQYF
>TRBV7-9|NA|TRBD1|TRBJ2-6
TGTGCCAGCCAGGGGGCGGGGGCCAACGTCCTGACTTTC
CASQGAGANVLTF
>TRBV7-9|NA|NA|TRBJ2-7
TGTGCCAGCAGCCGGGAGCGCGGGCAGTACTTC
CASSRERGQYF